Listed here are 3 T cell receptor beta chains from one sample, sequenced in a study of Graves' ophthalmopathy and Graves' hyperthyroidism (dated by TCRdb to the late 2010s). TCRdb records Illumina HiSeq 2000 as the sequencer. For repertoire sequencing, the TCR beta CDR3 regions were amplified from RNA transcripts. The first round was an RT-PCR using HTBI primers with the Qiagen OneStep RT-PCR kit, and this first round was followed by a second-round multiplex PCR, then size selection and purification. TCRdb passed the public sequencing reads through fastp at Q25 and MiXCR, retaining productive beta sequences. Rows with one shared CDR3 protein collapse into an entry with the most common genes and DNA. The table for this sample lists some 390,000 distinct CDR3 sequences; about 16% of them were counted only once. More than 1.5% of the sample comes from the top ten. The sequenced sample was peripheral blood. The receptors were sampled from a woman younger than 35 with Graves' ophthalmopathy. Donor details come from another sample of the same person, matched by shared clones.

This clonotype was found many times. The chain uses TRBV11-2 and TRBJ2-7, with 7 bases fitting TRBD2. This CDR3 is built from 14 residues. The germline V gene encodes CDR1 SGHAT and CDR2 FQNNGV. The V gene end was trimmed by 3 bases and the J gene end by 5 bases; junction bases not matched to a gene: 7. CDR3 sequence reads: CASSFYGGSHEQYF. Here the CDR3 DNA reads TGTGCCAGCAGCTTCTATGGCGGGAGCCACGAGCAGTACTTC. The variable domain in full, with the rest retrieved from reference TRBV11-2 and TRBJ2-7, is EAGVAQSPRYKIIEKRQSVAFWCNPISGHATLYWYQQILGQGPKLLIQFQNNGVVDDSQLPKDRFSAERLKGVDSTLKIQPAKLEDSAVYLCASSFYGGSHEQYFGPGTRLTVT.

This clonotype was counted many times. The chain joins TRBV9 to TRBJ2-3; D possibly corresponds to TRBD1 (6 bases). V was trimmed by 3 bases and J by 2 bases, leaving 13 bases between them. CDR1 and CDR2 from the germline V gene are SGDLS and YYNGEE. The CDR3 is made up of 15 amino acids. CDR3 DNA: TGTGCCAGCAGCGAAAAGCAGGGGAACACAGATACGCAGTATTTT. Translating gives CASSEKQGNTDTQYF.

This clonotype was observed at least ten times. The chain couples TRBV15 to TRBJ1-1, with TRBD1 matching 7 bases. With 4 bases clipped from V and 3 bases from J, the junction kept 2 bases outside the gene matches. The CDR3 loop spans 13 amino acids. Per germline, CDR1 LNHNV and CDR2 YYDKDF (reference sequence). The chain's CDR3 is CATSNDRDTEAFF. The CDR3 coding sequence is TGTGCCACCAGCAACGACAGGGACACTGAAGCTTTCTTT.